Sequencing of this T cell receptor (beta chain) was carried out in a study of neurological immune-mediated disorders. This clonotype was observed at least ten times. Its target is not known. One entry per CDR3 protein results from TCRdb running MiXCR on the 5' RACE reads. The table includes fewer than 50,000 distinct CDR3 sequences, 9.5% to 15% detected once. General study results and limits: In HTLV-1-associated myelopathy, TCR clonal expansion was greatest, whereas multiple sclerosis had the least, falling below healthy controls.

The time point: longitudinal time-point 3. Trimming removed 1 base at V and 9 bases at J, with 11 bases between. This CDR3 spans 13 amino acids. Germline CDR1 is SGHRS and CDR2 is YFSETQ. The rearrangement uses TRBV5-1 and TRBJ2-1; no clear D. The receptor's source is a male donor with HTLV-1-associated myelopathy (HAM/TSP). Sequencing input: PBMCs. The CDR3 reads CASSLRTAFEQFF. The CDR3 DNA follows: TGCGCCAGCAGCTTGAGAACAGCCTTTGAGCAGTTCTTC.